The 31 T cell receptor beta chains in this list originate from one sample, sequenced in a study of cytomegalovirus exposure and HLA in healthy donors (TCRdb year 2017). To prepare the library, the immunoSEQ multiplex PCR assay was applied. For the multiplex PCR, a mixture combining 60 forward primers for TCR Vbeta segments and 13 reverse primers for TCR Jbeta segments was used. TCRdb re-hosts the immuneACCESS table, in-frame sequences only. Its copies lack some clones; in the studies checked, an unresolved V gene accounts for under half of them, and the cause for the rest is not known. This sample gives 100,000 to 150,000 clones in total; about 73% of them show up just once. The ten largest make up more than 2% of the sample. Sequencing used PBMCs. All receptors come from a woman in her 40s in good health and CMV-seropositive.

This clone is judged medium-sized. CDR3 sequence: CASSDSSSSGANVLTF. The CDR3 DNA reads TGTGCCAGCAGTGACTCAAGTAGCTCTGGGGCCAACGTCCTGACTTTC. V usage is TRBV6-4 and J usage is TRBJ2-6, with D hard to call. This CDR3 is built from 16 residues. V gave up 0 bases and J gave up 0 bases, with 6 bases separating them. CDR1 MRHNA and CDR2 SNTAGT come from the germline V gene.

The chain joins TRBV5-4 to TRBJ2-7; D possibly corresponds to TRBD2 (6 bases). V lost 3 bases to trimming and J lost 0 bases, with 16 bases between them. Germline V gene data show CDR1 as SGHNT and CDR2 as YYREEE (reference sequence). The CDR3 is made up of 16 amino acids. The CDR3 DNA reads TGTGCCAGCAGCTGGGGCCTGGCTAGCGCCTCCTACGAGCAGTACTTC. Translation gives CASSWGLASASYEQYF.

This chain joins TRBV4-3 and TRBJ2-3, with a weak D call TRBD1 (6 bases). Germline V gives CDR1 LGHNA, CDR2 YSLEER. Trimming pared 4 bases from V and 0 bases from J, leaving 11 bases between. CDR3 size: 15 residues. The CDR3 sequence is CASSPQTGSTDTQYF. CDR3 nucleotides: TGCGCCAGCAGCCCACAGACAGGAAGCACAGATACGCAGTATTTT.

Only one count was recorded for this clone. The chain joins TRBV7-2 to TRBJ2-1; 8 bases align to TRBD2. CDR1 is SGHTA, CDR2 FQGNSA, per germline. Trimming removed 1 base from V and 6 bases from J; junction bases left unmatched: 8. The CDR3 spans 16 residues. The CDR3: CASSLEIAGRFNEQFF. The CDR3 region has the DNA TGTGCCAGCAGCTTAGAAATAGCGGGAAGGTTCAATGAGCAGTTCTTC.

V usage is TRBV7-2 and J usage is TRBJ2-1; TRBD2 agrees at 11 bases. Germline-derived CDR1 and CDR2 are SGHTA and FQGNSA. The CDR3 has 13 amino acids. Losses at the gene ends were 1 base for V and 10 bases for J; bases not matched to a gene: 0. The CDR3 sequence: CASSLGTSGEQFF. In DNA form, the CDR3 reads TGTGCCAGCAGCTTAGGGACTAGCGGGGAGCAGTTCTTC.

The rearrangement links TRBV4-2 to TRBJ1-1, with D hard to call. Germline V gene lookup returns CDR1 LGHNA and CDR2 YNFKEQ. This CDR3 spans 15 amino acids. V shed 0 bases and J shed 9 bases, with 17 bases lying between them. The DNA of the CDR3 is TGTGCCAGCAGCCAAGACGGGCCAGGAGGGTTCCAAGCTTTCTTT. Protein: CASSQDGPGGFQAFF.

This clone was detected a few times. The chain joins TRBV4-1 to TRBJ2-1, with TRBD2 identical over 11 bases. Germline V gene sequence: CDR1 MGHRA, CDR2 YSYEKL. This CDR3 region has 17 residues. Trimming removed 0 bases from V and 1 base from J; junction bases left unmatched: 2. This chain's CDR3 is CASSQELAGGSYNEQFF. CDR3 nucleotides: TGCGCCAGCAGCCAAGAGCTAGCGGGGGGTTCCTACAATGAGCAGTTCTTC.

The rearrangement joins TRBV5-4 to TRBJ1-1; 8 nucleotides align to TRBD1. The germline CDR1 and CDR2 sequences are SGHNT and YYREEE (reference sequence). The ends lost 0 bases at V and 1 base at J; junction bases unmatched: 2. The CDR3 loop spans 15 amino acids. CDR3 coding DNA: TGTGCCAGCAGCTTGGCGGACAGGGCGAACACTGAAGCTTTCTTT. Its protein is CASSLADRANTEAFF.

The chain has TRBV2 and TRBJ2-2; D is perhaps TRBD2 (6 bases). V was cut by 7 bases and J by 9 bases, with 21 bases left in between. CDR1 SNHLY and CDR2 FYNNEI come from the germline V gene. CDR3 size: 15 residues. This CDR3 reads CASKRRDLPDRELFF. The CDR3 region has the DNA TGTGCCAGCAAAAGGCGGGACTTGCCCGATCGGGAGCTGTTTTTT.

The chain carries TRBV7-6 and TRBJ2-7; 13 bases line up with TRBD2. Germline CDR1 SGHVS, CDR2 FNYEAQ. Trimming cost V 4 bases and J 0 bases; bases outside gene matches: 6. The CDR3 is 17 amino acids. The CDR3 sequence is CASSSQTSGGNSYEQYF. In DNA, the CDR3 is TGTGCCAGCAGCTCCCAGACTAGCGGGGGGAACTCCTACGAGCAGTACTTC.

The genes are TRBV6-5 and TRBJ2-7, with D possibly being TRBD2 (5 bases). The CDR3 spans 15 residues. Germline CDR1 and CDR2: MNHEY and SVGAGI. Trimming stripped 5 bases from V and 0 bases from J, with 14 bases between. As DNA, the CDR3 is TGTGCCAGCAGTCAGTCTCGGGGTAGCTCCTACGAGCAGTACTTC. Translating gives CASSQSRGSSYEQYF.

This chain joins TRBV4-1 and TRBJ1-1; 8 bases are shared with TRBD1. Losses at the gene ends were 4 bases for V and 0 bases for J; bases not matched to a gene: 7. The CDR3 extends over 16 amino acids. Germline values: CDR1 MGHRA, CDR2 YSYEKL. CDR3 protein: CASSLRQGRMNTEAFF. Written as DNA, the CDR3 is TGCGCCAGCAGCCTAAGACAGGGGAGGATGAACACTGAAGCTTTCTTT.

The chain has TRBV29-1 and TRBJ2-2; possibly TRBD1 for D (6 bases). This CDR3 is 14 amino acids long. Deletions cut 4 bases from V and 6 bases from J, with 15 bases between. The germline V gene encodes CDR1 SQVTM and CDR2 ANQGSEA. Here the CDR3 reads CSVVPGEGAGELFF. Written as DNA, the CDR3 is TGCAGCGTTGTTCCAGGGGAAGGCGCCGGGGAGCTGTTTTTT.

The chain links TRBV5-6 to TRBJ2-1; 9 bases match TRBD2. In germline, CDR1 is SGHDT, CDR2 YYEEEE. There are 15 residues in the CDR3. V shed 0 bases and J 4 bases; nucleotides not matched to a gene: 2. In DNA form, the CDR3 reads TGTGCCAGCAGCTTGGGGACTAGCGCATACAATGAGCAGTTCTTC. This sequence encodes CASSLGTSAYNEQFF.

The V gene is TRBV18, the J gene TRBJ2-2, with D uncertain. The CDR3 is made up of 14 amino acids. Germline V CDR1 and CDR2: KGHSH, LQKENI. Trimming cost V 4 bases and J 6 bases, with 12 bases left between them. For the CDR3, the DNA is TGTGCCAGCTCACTCGACTCGTCGGCCGGGGAGCTGTTTTTT. It translates to CASSLDSSAGELFF.

The V gene is TRBV6-5, the J gene TRBJ2-3; possibly TRBD1 for D (8 bases). This CDR3 contains 15 residues. CDR1 and CDR2 from the germline V gene are MNHEY and SVGAGI. V was trimmed by 5 bases and J by 2 bases, leaving 14 bases between them. CDR3 region: CASSRQGRDTDTQYF. As DNA, the CDR3 is TGTGCCAGCAGTCGACAGGGGAGGGACACAGATACGCAGTATTTT.

The chain employs TRBV4-3 and TRBJ1-1; TRBD1 is a possible D gene (6 bases). CDR1 LGHNA and CDR2 YSLEER come from the germline V gene. V was shortened by 4 bases and J by 6 bases, with 15 bases between the two germline ends. CDR3 length: 14 amino acids. The CDR3 here is CASSLARGISEAFF. CDR3 coding DNA: TGCGCCAGCAGCCTTGCGAGGGGGATCTCTGAAGCTTTCTTT.

V is TRBV18 and J is TRBJ1-2; weak D call: TRBD1 (5 bases). Per germline, CDR1 KGHSH and CDR2 LQKENI. The CDR3 has 17 residues. V shed 4 bases and J shed 7 bases, with 25 bases lying between them. The chain's CDR3 is CASSRRGDQGRSGGYTF. CDR3 in DNA: TGTGCCAGCTCACGACGGGGGGATCAAGGGCGATCTGGTGGCTACACCTTC.

The genes are TRBV11-2 and TRBJ2-7; perhaps TRBD2 as D (6 bases). CDR3 length: 14 residues. CDR1 is SGHAT, CDR2 FQNNGV, per germline. Trimming removed 5 bases at V and 2 bases at J, with 13 bases between. DNA of the CDR3: TGTGCCAGCAGCGCAGAGGGACTCGCCTACGAGCAGTACTTC. This codes for CASSAEGLAYEQYF.

V and J are TRBV5-4 and TRBJ1-2, with TRBD1 as a possible D gene (6 bases). Germline V gene data show CDR1 as SGHNT and CDR2 as YYREEE (reference sequence). The CDR3 covers 15 residues. The V gene lost 3 bases and the J gene lost 1 base, with 13 bases spanning the gap. The CDR3 is CASSSYSRGNYGYTF. The CDR3 region has the DNA TGTGCCAGCAGCTCCTACTCCAGGGGTAACTATGGCTACACCTTC.

The chain combines TRBV5-5 with TRBJ2-1, with 11 bases aligning to TRBD1. This CDR3 has 15 residues. Germline-derived CDR1 and CDR2 are SGHKS and YYEKEE (reference sequence). Trimming took 2 bases from V and 7 from J; bases not matched to a gene: 5. This CDR3 is CASSLGTGGLNEQFF. The CDR3 nucleotides are TGTGCCAGCAGCTTAGGGACAGGGGGTTTGAATGAGCAGTTCTTC.

This clone came up once. V is TRBV4-1 and J is TRBJ2-7, with 7 bases fitting TRBD2. Germline V gene sequence: CDR1 MGHRA, CDR2 YSYEKL. V gave up 0 bases and J gave up 5 bases; unmatched junction bases: 7. The CDR3 has 15 residues. The CDR3 loop reads CASSQEGLAGNEQYF. As DNA, the CDR3 is TGCGCCAGCAGCCAAGAGGGCTTAGCGGGTAACGAGCAGTACTTC.

V and J are TRBV19 and TRBJ1-5; maybe TRBD1 (5 bases). Between the trimmed V and J ends, which lost 7 bases and 4 bases, there was a span of 14 bases. From germline, CDR1 is LNHDA and CDR2 SQIVND (reference sequence). The CDR3 extends over 14 amino acids. As DNA, the CDR3 is TGTGCCAGTAACCTGGGGGGGGAGAATCAGCCCCAGCATTTT. Its protein product is CASNLGGENQPQHF.

This rearrangement joins TRBV28 to TRBJ1-1, with 10 positions matching TRBD1. The CDR3 totals 14 residues. V lost 6 bases and J lost 5; bases outside the gene matches: 6. The germline CDR1 and CDR2 sequences are MDHEN and SYDVKM. CDR3 sequence reads: CASRRQGAGTEAFF. Written as DNA, the CDR3 is TGTGCCAGCAGGCGACAGGGGGCTGGGACTGAAGCTTTCTTT.

This clone was found once. The DNA of the CDR3 is TGTGCCAGCAGTTCGTCCGCAACTAATGAAAAACTGTTTTTT. The encoded protein is CASSSSATNEKLFF. The rearrangement uses TRBV6-5 and TRBJ1-4, with D uncertain. Germline-derived CDR1 and CDR2 are MNHEY and SVGAGI. V lost 4 bases and J 0 bases, leaving 6 bases between the germline ends. The CDR3 extends over 14 amino acids.

V is TRBV5-6 and J is TRBJ2-1; D not certain. Per the germline V gene, CDR1 is SGHDT and CDR2 is YYEEEE. Trimming shortened V by 4 bases and J by 6 bases, and 20 bases separated the two germline ends. This CDR3 has 16 amino acids. CDR3 loop: CASSLRLTTPLNEQFF. The CDR3 nucleotides are TGTGCCAGCAGCCTGAGGTTAACTACACCTCTCAATGAGCAGTTCTTC.

The rearrangement links TRBV7-6 to TRBJ1-3, with 7 bases identical to TRBD1. CDR3 length equals 20 residues. V shed 2 bases, J shed 0 bases, and the junction held 16 bases outside the gene matches. Germline CDR1 reads SGHVS; CDR2 reads FNYEAQ. The DNA of the CDR3 is TGTGCCAGCAGCTTATCGCGAACGGGTGGACAGGCCGCCTCTGGAAACACCATATATTTT. This codes for CASSLSRTGGQAASGNTIYF.

The chain recombines TRBV5-1 with TRBJ1-1, with D perhaps matching TRBD1 (6 bases). Germline V gives CDR1 SGHRS, CDR2 YFSETQ. The V end lost 4 bases, the J end lost 7 bases, and 17 bases lay between the germline ends. This CDR3 has 14 amino acids. CDR3 loop: CASSRQLGANEAFF. In DNA form, the CDR3 reads TGCGCCAGCAGCCGACAGTTGGGGGCAAATGAAGCTTTCTTT.

The V and J genes are TRBV7-2 and TRBJ2-2; D may be TRBD1 (6 bases). CDR1 SGHTA and CDR2 FQGNSA come from the germline V gene. Deletions cut 0 bases from V and 2 bases from J, with 10 bases between. The CDR3 is 16 amino acids. The DNA for the CDR3 is TGTGCCAGCAGCTTAGCATCAGGGGCAAACACCGGGGAGCTGTTTTTT. It translates to CASSLASGANTGELFF.

V and J are TRBV11-2 and TRBJ2-1; weak D call: TRBD1 (5 bases). The CDR3 sequence is 15 residues long. Germline CDR1 and CDR2: SGHAT and FQNNGV. With 1 base removed from V and 8 bases from J, the gap between germline ends came to 15 bases. The CDR3 loop reads CASSLGAYPRDEQFF. Written as DNA, the CDR3 is TGTGCCAGCAGCTTAGGGGCATACCCCAGGGATGAGCAGTTCTTC.

This clone was counted only a few times. In DNA, the CDR3 is TGTGCCAGCTCACCCGTGGGACAGGGCGACGAGCAGTACTTC. As protein: CASSPVGQGDEQYF. The genes are TRBV18 and TRBJ2-7; the match to TRBD1 covers 9 bases. Germline V gene lookup returns CDR1 KGHSH and CDR2 LQKENI. CDR3 size: 14 residues. V was pared by 3 bases and J by 5 bases, with 5 bases of the junction left unmatched.